This T cell receptor beta chain was found in a study of human T cells and chemical hapten exposure. Study background: The study patch tested 0.01% DPC on the upper back and read results at 6 days.

TCRdb called the RACE reads again in MiXCR, with one record for every CDR3 protein. The sample includes approximately 80,000 distinct CDR3 sequences, roughly 13% seen only once; the top ten take roughly 5.7%. This clonotype has at least ten counts. This CDR3 contains 14 residues. CDR1 and CDR2 from the germline V gene are MDHEN and SYDVKM. Trimming cost V 9 bases and J 0 bases, with 9 bases left between them. The time point is: patch test 3, about 24 weeks after DPC sensitization. Treatment defined: therapeutic diphenylcyclopropenone sensitization with weekly scalp DPC. The material was whole blood, obtained in connection with sensitization to the hapten diphenylcyclopropenone (DPC). The chain recombines TRBV28 with TRBJ2-6; no definite D call. This receptor was obtained from a woman aged 45-65 years with alopecia areata. Some clones in this sample may be carry-over from other donors' samples. The CDR3 spells CASRHPSGANVLTF. In DNA, the CDR3 is TGTGCCAGTCGACACCCCTCTGGGGCCAACGTCCTGACTTTC.